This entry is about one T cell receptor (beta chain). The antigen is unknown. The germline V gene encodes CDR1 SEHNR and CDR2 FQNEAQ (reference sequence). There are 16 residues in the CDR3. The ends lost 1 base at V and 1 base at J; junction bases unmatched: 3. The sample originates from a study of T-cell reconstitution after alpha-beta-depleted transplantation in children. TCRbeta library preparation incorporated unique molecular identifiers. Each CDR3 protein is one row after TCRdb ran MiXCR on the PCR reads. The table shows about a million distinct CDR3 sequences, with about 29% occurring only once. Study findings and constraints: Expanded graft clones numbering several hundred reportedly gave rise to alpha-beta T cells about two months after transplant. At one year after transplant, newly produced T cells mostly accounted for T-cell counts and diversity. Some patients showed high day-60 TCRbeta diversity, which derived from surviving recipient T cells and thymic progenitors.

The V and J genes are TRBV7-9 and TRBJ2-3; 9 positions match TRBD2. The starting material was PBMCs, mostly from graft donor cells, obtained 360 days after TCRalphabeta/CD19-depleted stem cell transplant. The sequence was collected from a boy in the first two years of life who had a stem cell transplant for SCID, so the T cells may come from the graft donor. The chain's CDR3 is CASSLVLAGCTDTQYF. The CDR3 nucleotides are TGTGCCAGCAGCTTAGTACTAGCGGGTTGCACAGATACGCAGTATTTT.